A selection of T cell receptor beta chains follows, all from one sample in a study of blood T cell repertoires in COVID-19. Clones were read by immunoSEQ multiplex PCR, and TCRdb kept only the in-frame ones, dropping some. The sample records 150,000 to 200,000 clones, around nine tenths being singletons. Specimen: peripheral blood. These receptors came from a man between 65 and 85 years old with acute or convalescent COVID-19. Both conserved end residues are part of each CDR3. A D gene is named only where the DNA matches it firmly. Size is stated for part of the rows, as once, few or many counts, or as a class when the clone is expanded.

abundance: NA
j_gene: TRBJ1-2
d_gene: NA
v_gene: TRBV21-1
CDR3nt: TGTGCCAGCAGCAAAACGGGTTATGGCTACACCTTC
CDR3aa: CASSKTGYGYTF

abundance: NA
j_gene: TRBJ1-6
d_gene: NA
v_gene: TRBV9
CDR3nt: TGTGCCAGCAGCTCCGACAGTTTAATTAGGCCCCTCCACTTT
CDR3aa: CASSSDSLIRPLHF

abundance: NA
j_gene: TRBJ2-5
d_gene: TRBD2
v_gene: TRBV2
CDR3nt: TGTGCCAGCTCAAAAGGGTCTTACTTATTGACTAGCGGGGGGGTCCAAGAGACCCAGTACTTC
CDR3aa: CASSKGSYLLTSGGVQETQYF

abundance: NA
j_gene: TRBJ1-5
d_gene: NA
v_gene: TRBV7-8
CDR3nt: TGTGCCAGCAGCTTAGCGGTAGGGGAACAGCCCCAGCATTTT
CDR3aa: CASSLAVGEQPQHF

abundance: NA
j_gene: TRBJ2-3
d_gene: NA
v_gene: TRBV11-2
CDR3nt: TGTGCCAGCAGCTCCCGGGTAGCGTCCGCCACAGATACGCAGTATTTT
CDR3aa: CASSSRVASATDTQYF

abundance: NA
j_gene: TRBJ1-6
d_gene: TRBD1
v_gene: TRBV28
CDR3nt: TGTGCCAGCACCTACCCGGTAGGGGGACAGGGGCCGTATTCACCCCTCCACTTT
CDR3aa: CASTYPVGGQGPYSPLHF

abundance: once
j_gene: TRBJ2-1
d_gene: TRBD1
v_gene: TRBV5-6
CDR3nt: TGTGCCAGCGTAAGGGGGCTAGAGACTTACAATGAGCAGTTCTTC
CDR3aa: CASVRGLETYNEQFF

abundance: NA
j_gene: TRBJ2-7
d_gene: NA
v_gene: TRBV5-1
CDR3nt: TGCGCCAGCAGCATAACAGGGAACTACGAGCAGTACTTC
CDR3aa: CASSITGNYEQYF

abundance: NA
j_gene: TRBJ2-6
d_gene: NA
v_gene: TRBV2
CDR3nt: TGTGCCAGCACCCTGGGCCAGGCGAGCGTCCTGACTTTC
CDR3aa: CASTLGQASVLTF

abundance: NA
j_gene: TRBJ2-2
d_gene: NA
v_gene: TRBV4-3
CDR3nt: TGCGCCAGCAGCCCCTTCGGTAAAGCCGGGGAGCTGTTTTTT
CDR3aa: CASSPFGKAGELFF

abundance: NA
j_gene: TRBJ2-1
d_gene: NA
v_gene: TRBV5-1
CDR3nt: TGCGCCAGCAGCTTGGCCGGGATAGCGGCCTACAATGAGCAGTTCTTC
CDR3aa: CASSLAGIAAYNEQFF

abundance: NA
j_gene: TRBJ2-3
d_gene: NA
v_gene: TRBV11-3
CDR3nt: TGTGCCAGCAGCTCCGGGACACCTTTTTTCACAGATACGCAGTATTTT
CDR3aa: CASSSGTPFFTDTQYF

abundance: NA
j_gene: TRBJ1-5
d_gene: TRBD1
v_gene: TRBV7-2
CDR3nt: TGTGCCAGCACGCCAGGGGGGAGCAATCAGCCCCAGCATTTT
CDR3aa: CASTPGGSNQPQHF

abundance: NA
j_gene: TRBJ2-7
d_gene: NA
v_gene: TRBV15
CDR3nt: TGTGCCACCAGCAGAGATCGGGGGATTTTTCTACGGCAGTACTTC
CDR3aa: CATSRDRGIFLRQYF

abundance: NA
j_gene: TRBJ1-6
d_gene: TRBD1
v_gene: TRBV4-3
CDR3nt: TGCGCCAGCAGCCAAGATCCGCAGGGGGATAATTCACCCCTCCACTTT
CDR3aa: CASSQDPQGDNSPLHF

abundance: NA
j_gene: TRBJ1-2
d_gene: NA
v_gene: TRBV5-8
CDR3nt: TGTGCCAGCAGCTCGACACCCGCGTACTATGGCTACACCTTC
CDR3aa: CASSSTPAYYGYTF